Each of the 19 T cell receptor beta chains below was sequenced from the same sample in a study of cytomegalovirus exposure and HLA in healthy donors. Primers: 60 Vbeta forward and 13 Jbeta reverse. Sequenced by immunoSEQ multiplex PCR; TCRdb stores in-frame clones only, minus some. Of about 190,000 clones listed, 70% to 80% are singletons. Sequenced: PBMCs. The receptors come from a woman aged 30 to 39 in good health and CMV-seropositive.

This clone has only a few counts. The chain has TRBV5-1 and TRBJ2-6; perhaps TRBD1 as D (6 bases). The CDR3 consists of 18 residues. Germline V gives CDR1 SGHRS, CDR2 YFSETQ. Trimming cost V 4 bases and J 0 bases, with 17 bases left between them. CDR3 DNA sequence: TGCGCCAGCAGCCCAGGATGGCAGGGGAACTCTGGGGCCAACGTCCTGACTTTC. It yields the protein CASSPGWQGNSGANVLTF.

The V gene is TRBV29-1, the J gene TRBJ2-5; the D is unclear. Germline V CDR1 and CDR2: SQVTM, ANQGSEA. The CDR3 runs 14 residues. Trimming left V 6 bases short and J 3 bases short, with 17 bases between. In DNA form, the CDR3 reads TGCAGCGTCGTAACCCCGGTAGAAAAAGAGACCCAGTACTTC. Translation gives CSVVTPVEKETQYF.

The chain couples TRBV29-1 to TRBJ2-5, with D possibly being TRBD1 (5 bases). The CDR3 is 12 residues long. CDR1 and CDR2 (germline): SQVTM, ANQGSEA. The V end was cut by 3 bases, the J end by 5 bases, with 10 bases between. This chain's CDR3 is CSVDGQGETQYF. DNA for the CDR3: TGCAGCGTTGACGGTCAGGGTGAGACCCAGTACTTC.

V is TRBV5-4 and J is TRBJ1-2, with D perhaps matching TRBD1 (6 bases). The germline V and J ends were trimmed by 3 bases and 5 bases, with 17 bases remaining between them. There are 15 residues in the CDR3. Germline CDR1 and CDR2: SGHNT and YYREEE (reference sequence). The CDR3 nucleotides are TGTGCCAGCAGCTGGGCGGGGGCCCGATTTTATGGCTACACCTTC. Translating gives CASSWAGARFYGYTF.

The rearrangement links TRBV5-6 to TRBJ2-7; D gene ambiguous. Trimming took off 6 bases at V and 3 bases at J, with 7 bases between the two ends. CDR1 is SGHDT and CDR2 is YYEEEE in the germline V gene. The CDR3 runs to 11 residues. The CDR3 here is CASTRNYEQYF. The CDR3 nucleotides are TGTGCCAGCACTAGAAACTACGAGCAGTACTTC.

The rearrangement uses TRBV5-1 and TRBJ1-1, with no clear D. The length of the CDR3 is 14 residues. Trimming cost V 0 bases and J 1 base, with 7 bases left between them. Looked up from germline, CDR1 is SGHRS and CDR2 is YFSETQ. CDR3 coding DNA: TGCGCCAGCAGCTTGGAGTACGGGAACACTGAAGCTTTCTTT. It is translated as CASSLEYGNTEAFF.

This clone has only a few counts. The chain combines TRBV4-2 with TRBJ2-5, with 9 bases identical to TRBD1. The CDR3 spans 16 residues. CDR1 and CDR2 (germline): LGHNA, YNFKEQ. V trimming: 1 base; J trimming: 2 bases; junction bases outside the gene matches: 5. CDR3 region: CASSQGSGTGQETQYF. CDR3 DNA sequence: TGTGCCAGCAGCCAAGGATCCGGGACAGGGCAAGAGACCCAGTACTTC.

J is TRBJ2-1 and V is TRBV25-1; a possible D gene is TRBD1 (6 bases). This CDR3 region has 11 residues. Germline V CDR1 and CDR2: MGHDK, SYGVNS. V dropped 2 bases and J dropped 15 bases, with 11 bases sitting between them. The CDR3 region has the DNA TGTGCCAGCAGTGAAAGGGGGTCGCTGTTCTTC. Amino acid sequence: CASSERGSLFF.

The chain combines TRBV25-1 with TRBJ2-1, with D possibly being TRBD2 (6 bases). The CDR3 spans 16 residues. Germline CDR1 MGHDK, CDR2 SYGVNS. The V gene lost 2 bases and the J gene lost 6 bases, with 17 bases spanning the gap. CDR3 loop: CASSERAGILANEQFF. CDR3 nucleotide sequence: TGTGCCAGCAGTGAAAGGGCGGGGATTCTCGCCAATGAGCAGTTCTTC.

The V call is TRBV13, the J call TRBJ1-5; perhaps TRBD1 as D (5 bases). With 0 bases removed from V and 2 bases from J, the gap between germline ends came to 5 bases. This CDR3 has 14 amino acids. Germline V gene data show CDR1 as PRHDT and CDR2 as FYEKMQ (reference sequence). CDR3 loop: CASSLGGRNQPQHF. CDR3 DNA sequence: TGTGCCAGCAGCTTAGGGGGGCGCAATCAGCCCCAGCATTTT.

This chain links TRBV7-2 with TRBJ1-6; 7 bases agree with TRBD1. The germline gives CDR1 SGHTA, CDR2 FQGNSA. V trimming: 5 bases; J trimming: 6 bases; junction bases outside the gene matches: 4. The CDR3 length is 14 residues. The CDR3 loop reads CASSRRDSNSPLHF. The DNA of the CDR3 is TGTGCCAGCAGCCGACGGGACAGTAATTCACCCCTCCACTTT.

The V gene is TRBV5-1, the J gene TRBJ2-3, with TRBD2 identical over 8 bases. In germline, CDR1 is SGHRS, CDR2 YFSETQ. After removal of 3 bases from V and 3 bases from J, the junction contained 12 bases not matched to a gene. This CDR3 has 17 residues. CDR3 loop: CASSSTRAGAPTDTQYF. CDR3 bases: TGCGCCAGCAGCTCAACCAGAGCGGGGGCACCTACAGATACGCAGTATTTT.

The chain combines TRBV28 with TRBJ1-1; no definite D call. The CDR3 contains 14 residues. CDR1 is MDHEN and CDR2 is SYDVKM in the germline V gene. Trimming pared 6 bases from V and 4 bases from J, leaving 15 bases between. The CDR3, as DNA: TGTGCCAGCAGCCCTCAGTTAGAGGTCACTGAAGCTTTCTTT. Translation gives CASSPQLEVTEAFF.

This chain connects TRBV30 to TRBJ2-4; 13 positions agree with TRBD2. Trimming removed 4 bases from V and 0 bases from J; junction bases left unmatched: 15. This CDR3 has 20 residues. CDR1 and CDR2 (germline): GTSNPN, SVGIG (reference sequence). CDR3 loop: CAWKYKGTSGIGAAKNIQYF. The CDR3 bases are TGTGCCTGGAAATACAAGGGGACTAGCGGGATCGGTGCAGCCAAAAACATTCAGTACTTC.

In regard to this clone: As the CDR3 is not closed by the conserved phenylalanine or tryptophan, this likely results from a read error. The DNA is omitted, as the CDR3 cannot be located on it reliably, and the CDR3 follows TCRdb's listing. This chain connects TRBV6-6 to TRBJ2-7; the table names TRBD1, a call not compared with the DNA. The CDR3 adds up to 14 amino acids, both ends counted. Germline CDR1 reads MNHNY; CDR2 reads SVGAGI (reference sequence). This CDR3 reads CASSYSGNGTGYLL.

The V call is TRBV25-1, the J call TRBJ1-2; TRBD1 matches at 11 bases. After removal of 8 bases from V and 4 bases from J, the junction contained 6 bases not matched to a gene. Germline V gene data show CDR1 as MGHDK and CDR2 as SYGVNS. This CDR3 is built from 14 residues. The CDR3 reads CASAGTGGSYGYTF. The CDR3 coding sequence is TGTGCCAGCGCCGGGACAGGGGGAAGCTATGGCTACACCTTC.

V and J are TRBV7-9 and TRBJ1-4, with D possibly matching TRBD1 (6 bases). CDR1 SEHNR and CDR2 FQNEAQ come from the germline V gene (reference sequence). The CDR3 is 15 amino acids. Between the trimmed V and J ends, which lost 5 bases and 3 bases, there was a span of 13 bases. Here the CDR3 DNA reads TGTGCCAGCAGCATTACAGGGCTGTCTAATGAAAAACTGTTTTTT. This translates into CASSITGLSNEKLFF.

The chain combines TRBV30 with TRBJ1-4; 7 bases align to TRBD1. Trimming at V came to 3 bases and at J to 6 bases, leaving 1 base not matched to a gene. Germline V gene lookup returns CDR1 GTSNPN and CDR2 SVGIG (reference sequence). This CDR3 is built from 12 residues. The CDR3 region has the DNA TGTGCCTGGAGGACAGGGTATGAAAAACTGTTTTTT. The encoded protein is CAWRTGYEKLFF.

The CDR3 DNA reads as TGTGCCAGCAGCGTAGGGGCGGGAGGGCCTGTTTACGAGCAGTACTTC. Translation gives CASSVGAGGPVYEQYF. The chain links TRBV9 to TRBJ2-7; 9 bases map to TRBD2. The J segment lost 4 bases and the V segment lost 0 bases, leaving 8 bases of the junction unmatched. Per the germline V gene, CDR1 is SGDLS and CDR2 is YYNGEE. The CDR3 is 16 residues long.